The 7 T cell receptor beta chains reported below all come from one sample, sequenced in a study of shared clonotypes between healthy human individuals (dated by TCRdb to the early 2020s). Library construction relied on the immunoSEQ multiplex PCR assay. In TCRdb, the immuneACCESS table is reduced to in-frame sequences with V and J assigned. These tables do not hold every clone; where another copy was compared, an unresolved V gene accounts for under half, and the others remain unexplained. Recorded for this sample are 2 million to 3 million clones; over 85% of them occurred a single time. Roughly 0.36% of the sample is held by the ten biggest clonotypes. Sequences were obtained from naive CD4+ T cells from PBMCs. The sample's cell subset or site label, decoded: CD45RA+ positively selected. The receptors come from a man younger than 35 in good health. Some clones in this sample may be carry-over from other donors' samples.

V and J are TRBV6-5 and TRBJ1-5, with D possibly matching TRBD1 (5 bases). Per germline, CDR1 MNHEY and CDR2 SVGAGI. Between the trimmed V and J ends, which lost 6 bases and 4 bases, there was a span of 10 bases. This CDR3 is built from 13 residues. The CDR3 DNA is TGTGCCAGCAGACTACAGGAGAATCAGCCCCAGCATTTT. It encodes CASRLQENQPQHF.

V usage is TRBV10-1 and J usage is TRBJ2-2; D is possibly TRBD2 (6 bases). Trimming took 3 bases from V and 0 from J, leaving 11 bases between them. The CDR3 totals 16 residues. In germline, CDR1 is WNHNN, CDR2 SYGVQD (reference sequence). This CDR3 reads CASSDAAGSNTGELFF. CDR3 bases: TGCGCCAGCAGTGATGCGGCGGGATCGAACACCGGGGAGCTGTTTTTT.

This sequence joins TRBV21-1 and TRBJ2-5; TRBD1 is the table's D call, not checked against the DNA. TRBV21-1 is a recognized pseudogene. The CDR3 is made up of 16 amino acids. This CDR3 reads CASSASKDRGQETQYF. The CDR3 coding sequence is TGTGCCAGCAGCGCTTCTAAGGACAGGGGTCAAGAGACCCAGTACTTC.

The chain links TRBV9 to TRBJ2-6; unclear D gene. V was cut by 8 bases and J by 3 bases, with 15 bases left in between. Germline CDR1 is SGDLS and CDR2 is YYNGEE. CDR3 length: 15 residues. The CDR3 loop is CARDQGFSGANVLTF. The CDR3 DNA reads TGTGCCAGGGATCAAGGGTTCAGTGGGGCCAACGTCCTGACTTTC.

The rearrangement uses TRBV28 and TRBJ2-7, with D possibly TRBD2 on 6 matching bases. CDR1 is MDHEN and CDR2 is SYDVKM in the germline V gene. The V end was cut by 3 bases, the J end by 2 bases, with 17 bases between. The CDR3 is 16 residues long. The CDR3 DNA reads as TGTGCCAGCAGTTTCCCACTTAGCGGAACCCCCTACGAGCAGTACTTC. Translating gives CASSFPLSGTPYEQYF.

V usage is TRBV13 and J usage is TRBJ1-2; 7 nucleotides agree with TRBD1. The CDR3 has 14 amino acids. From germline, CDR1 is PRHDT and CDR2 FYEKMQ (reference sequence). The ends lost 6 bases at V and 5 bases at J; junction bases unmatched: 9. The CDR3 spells CASSRRQGRYGYTF. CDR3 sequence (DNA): TGTGCCAGCAGTCGAAGACAGGGTCGGTATGGCTACACCTTC.

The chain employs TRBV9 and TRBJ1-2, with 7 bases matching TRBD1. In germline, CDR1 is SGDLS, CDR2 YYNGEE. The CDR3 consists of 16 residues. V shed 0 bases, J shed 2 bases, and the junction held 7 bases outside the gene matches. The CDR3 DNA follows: TGTGCCAGCAGCGTAGGAGGGGGCGGATTGAACTATGGCTACACCTTC. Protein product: CASSVGGGGLNYGYTF.